This is a list of T cell receptor beta chains from one sample in a study of control samples from healthy donors and cancer patients. Sequencing used immunoSEQ multiplex PCR; TCRdb keeps in-frame clones, though not all of them. This sample has about 190,000 clones, with 91% found just once. Sequenced: blood. The receptors originated from a man aged 25-45 years in good health. Both conserved end residues are part of each CDR3. The D gene is left open where the match is weak. Size tells how often a clone was seen (once, few, many) or the class of an expanded clone, and some rows leave it out.

V gene: TRBV14; J gene: TRBJ2-3; clone size: -; D gene: TRBD2; CDR3 DNA: TGTGCCAGCAGCCAAGATCGGATAGCGGGGGGCCCGTCGACGCAGTATTTT; CDR3 protein: CASSQDRIAGGPSTQYF
V gene: TRBV9; J gene: TRBJ2-3; clone size: once; D gene: TRBD2; CDR3 DNA: TGTGCCAGCAGCGTAGGGACTAGCGGCAACACAGATACGCAGTATTTT; CDR3 protein: CASSVGTSGNTDTQYF
V gene: TRBV7-2; J gene: TRBJ2-3; clone size: -; D gene: TRBD2; CDR3 DNA: TGTGCCAGCAGCCCAAGTGTGACTAGCGGGGGGAATACAGATACGCAGTATTTT; CDR3 protein: CASSPSVTSGGNTDTQYF
V gene: TRBV6-1; J gene: TRBJ1-1; clone size: -; D gene: -; CDR3 DNA: TGTGCCAGCAGTGAAAGAGACAGCCCGATTTTGGGGAACACTGAAGCTTTCTTT; CDR3 protein: CASSERDSPILGNTEAFF
V gene: TRBV7-9; J gene: TRBJ1-6; clone size: -; D gene: -; CDR3 DNA: TGTGCCAGCAGCACCGGACTGATCTCAGCCTCCTATAATTCACCCCTCCACTTT; CDR3 protein: CASSTGLISASYNSPLHF
V gene: TRBV7-6; J gene: TRBJ2-2; clone size: -; D gene: -; CDR3 DNA: TGTGCCAGCAGCTTAAGGTTCCTAGCGCCGAACACCGGGGAGCTGTTTTTT; CDR3 protein: CASSLRFLAPNTGELFF
V gene: TRBV28; J gene: TRBJ1-3; clone size: -; D gene: -; CDR3 DNA: TGTGCCAGCAGTGGATACAGGGATTTAGGAAACACCATATATTTT; CDR3 protein: CASSGYRDLGNTIYF
V gene: TRBV3-1/TRBV3-2; J gene: TRBJ2-3; clone size: -; D gene: TRBD2; CDR3 DNA: TGTGCCAGCAGCTTAGCGGGTCCGAAGAGGGGGCAGTATTTT; CDR3 protein: CASSLAGPKRGQYF
V gene: TRBV19; J gene: TRBJ2-3; clone size: -; D gene: -; CDR3 DNA: TGTGCCAGTAGTGGAGGACTCTCAGATACGCAGTATTTT; CDR3 protein: CASSGGLSDTQYF
V gene: TRBV2; J gene: TRBJ2-1; clone size: -; D gene: -; CDR3 DNA: TGTGCCAGCAATAGTTTCGGGCAGTTCTTC; CDR3 protein: CASNSFGQFF
V gene: TRBV19; J gene: TRBJ2-7; clone size: -; D gene: -; CDR3 DNA: TGTGCCAGCGGGCCCCGGATTCGCGGCGAGCAGTACTTC; CDR3 protein: CASGPRIRGEQYF
V gene: TRBV7-8; J gene: TRBJ2-7; clone size: once; D gene: -; CDR3 DNA: TGTGCCAGCAGCCCCCGGGACAACTCCTACGAGCAGTACTTC; CDR3 protein: CASSPRDNSYEQYF
V gene: TRBV12-3/TRBV12-4; J gene: TRBJ2-7; clone size: -; D gene: -; CDR3 DNA: TGTGCCAGCAGTTTGGGGGAACAACCCGAGCAGTACTTC; CDR3 protein: CASSLGEQPEQYF
V gene: TRBV28; J gene: TRBJ1-6; clone size: -; D gene: TRBD1; CDR3 DNA: TGTGCCAGCAAAGCCGGGACAGGGTATAATTCACCCCTCCACTTT; CDR3 protein: CASKAGTGYNSPLHF
V gene: TRBV6-2/TRBV6-3; J gene: TRBJ1-5; clone size: -; D gene: TRBD1; CDR3 DNA: TGTGCCAGCAGTTACCCATCAGACAGGGCTAAGCTCAATCAGCCCCAGCATTTT; CDR3 protein: CASSYPSDRAKLNQPQHF
V gene: TRBV6-1; J gene: TRBJ2-7; clone size: -; D gene: -; CDR3 DNA: TGTGCCAGCAGTGAAGCCCCGGGAAGGGACGAGCAGTACTTC; CDR3 protein: CASSEAPGRDEQYF
V gene: TRBV2; J gene: TRBJ1-5; clone size: -; D gene: -; CDR3 DNA: TGTGCCAGCAGTGCCACAGGGAATAGCAATCAGCCCCAGCATTTT; CDR3 protein: CASSATGNSNQPQHF
V gene: TRBV28; J gene: TRBJ1-5; clone size: once; D gene: TRBD1; CDR3 DNA: TGTGCCAGCAGTCAGGGGGGTAGCAATCAGCCCCAGCATTTT; CDR3 protein: CASSQGGSNQPQHF
V gene: TRBV5-1; J gene: TRBJ2-7; clone size: -; D gene: -; CDR3 DNA: TGCGCCAGCAGCTTGGCCCCAGGGGACTACGAGCAGTACTTC; CDR3 protein: CASSLAPGDYEQYF
V gene: TRBV11-3; J gene: TRBJ2-1; clone size: -; D gene: -; CDR3 DNA: TGTGCCAGCAGCCACAAACCGACTAACAATGAGCAGTTCTTC; CDR3 protein: CASSHKPTNNEQFF
V gene: TRBV19; J gene: TRBJ1-2; clone size: -; D gene: TRBD1; CDR3 DNA: TGTGCCAGCAACCACCCGGGACAGGGATTCTATGGCTACACCTTC; CDR3 protein: CASNHPGQGFYGYTF
V gene: TRBV10-3; J gene: TRBJ2-2; clone size: -; D gene: TRBD2; CDR3 DNA: TGTGCCATCAGTGATGCGGGGGACACCGGGGAGCTGTTTTTT; CDR3 protein: CAISDAGDTGELFF
V gene: TRBV29-1; J gene: TRBJ1-5; clone size: -; D gene: -; CDR3 DNA: TGCAGCGTTGGGTATAGCAATCAGCCCCAGCATTTT; CDR3 protein: CSVGYSNQPQHF
V gene: TRBV6-1; J gene: TRBJ1-5; clone size: -; D gene: -; CDR3 DNA: TGTGCCAGCAGTGAACTGGCAGGGATCGGCAAAAGCAATCAGCCCCAGCATTTT; CDR3 protein: CASSELAGIGKSNQPQHF
V gene: TRBV29-1; J gene: TRBJ1-2; clone size: -; D gene: -; CDR3 DNA: TGCAGCGCCGGAACTCCTAACTATGGCTACACCTTC; CDR3 protein: CSAGTPNYGYTF
V gene: TRBV7-9; J gene: TRBJ2-3; clone size: -; D gene: -; CDR3 DNA: TGTGCCAGCAGCTTAGCAGTGGGGGAAACGGATACGCAGTATTTT; CDR3 protein: CASSLAVGETDTQYF